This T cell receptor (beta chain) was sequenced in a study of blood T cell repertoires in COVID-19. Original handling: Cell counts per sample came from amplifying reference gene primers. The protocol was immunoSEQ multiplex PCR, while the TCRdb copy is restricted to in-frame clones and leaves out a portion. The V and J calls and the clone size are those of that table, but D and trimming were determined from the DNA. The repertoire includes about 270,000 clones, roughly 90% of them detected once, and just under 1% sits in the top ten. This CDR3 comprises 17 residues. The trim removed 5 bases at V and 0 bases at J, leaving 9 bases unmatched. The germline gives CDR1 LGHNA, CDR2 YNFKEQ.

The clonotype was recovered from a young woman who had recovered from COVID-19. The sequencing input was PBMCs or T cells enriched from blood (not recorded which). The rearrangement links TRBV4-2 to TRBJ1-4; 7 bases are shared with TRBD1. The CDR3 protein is CASSTHRGLATNEKLFF. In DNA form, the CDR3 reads TGTGCCAGCAGCACTCACAGGGGCCTAGCAACTAATGAAAAACTGTTTTTT.